The next 32 T cell receptor beta chains were all read from a single sample in a study of blood T cell repertoires in COVID-19. Libraries were prepared by immunoSEQ multiplex PCR; TCRdb keeps only in-frame clonotypes and omits some of them. The top ten hold 2.1% of the sample, which has some 260,000 clones, about 88% seen once. Input material: peripheral blood. The origin of the receptors is a middle-aged woman who had recovered from COVID-19.

J is TRBJ2-3 and V is TRBV18; 15 bases are shared with TRBD2. Trimming cost V 5 bases and J 6 bases; bases outside gene matches: 6. The CDR3 covers 16 residues. Germline CDR1 is KGHSH and CDR2 is LQKENI. As DNA, the CDR3 is TGTGCCAGCTCATCGGGACTAGCGGGGGGTTCGGATACGCAGTATTTT. Its protein product is CASSSGLAGGSDTQYF.

The count of this clone is one. The chain recombines TRBV5-1 with TRBJ2-1, with 7 bases fitting TRBD1. The CDR3 loop spans 17 amino acids. The ends lost 5 bases at V and 8 bases at J; junction bases unmatched: 19. Germline V gene lookup returns CDR1 SGHRS and CDR2 YFSETQ. In DNA form, the CDR3 reads TGCGCCAGCAGTACCCAGTCGGGACAGTATTGGGATGATGAGCAGTTCTTC. Residues: CASSTQSGQYWDDEQFF.

The V gene is TRBV5-1, the J gene TRBJ2-7; TRBD1 agrees at 7 bases. Germline V gene sequence: CDR1 SGHRS, CDR2 YFSETQ. With 0 bases clipped from V and 3 bases from J, the junction kept 9 bases outside the gene matches. This CDR3 has 16 residues. The CDR3 spells CASSLAFHDRVYEQYF. DNA for the CDR3: TGCGCCAGCAGCTTGGCGTTCCATGACAGGGTCTACGAGCAGTACTTC.

The chain recombines TRBV7-6 with TRBJ2-5; D uncertain. From germline, CDR1 is SGHVS and CDR2 FNYEAQ. CDR3 size: 13 residues. Between the trimmed V and J ends, which lost 1 base and 5 bases, there was a span of 8 bases. CDR3 nucleotides: TGTGCCAGCAGCTTAGGAATGGGCGAGACCCAGTACTTC. As protein: CASSLGMGETQYF. Full variable domain (missing parts from reference TRBV7-6 and TRBJ2-5): GAGVSQSPRYKVTKRGQDVALRCDPISGHVSLYWYRQALGQGPEFLTYFNYEAQQDKSGLPNDRFSAERPEGSISTLTIQRTEQRDSAMYRCASSLGMGETQYFGPGTRLLVL.

This chain joins TRBV9 and TRBJ2-5; 8 bases align to TRBD2. This CDR3 region has 15 residues. The V and J ends lost 3 bases and 2 bases, in that order; junction bases with no gene match: 6. The germline V gene has CDR1 SGDLS and CDR2 YYNGEE. The CDR3 reads CASSALTSVQETQYF. The CDR3 DNA is TGTGCCAGCAGCGCCTTGACTAGCGTACAAGAGACCCAGTACTTC.

The gene calls are TRBV4-1 and TRBJ2-3; TRBD2 is a possible D gene (6 bases). V was clipped by 0 bases and J by 2 bases, with 15 bases between them. Per the germline V gene, CDR1 is MGHRA and CDR2 is YSYEKL. This CDR3 is 17 amino acids long. The CDR3 reads CASSQDPQRAPTDTQYF. The CDR3 bases are TGCGCCAGCAGCCAAGACCCCCAGCGGGCACCCACAGATACGCAGTATTTT.

Comment on this clone: Other nucleotide sequences from this sample produce the same CDR3. The V gene is TRBV19, the J gene TRBJ2-6, with a weak D call TRBD1 (6 bases). In germline, CDR1 is LNHDA, CDR2 SQIVND (reference sequence). The CDR3 extends over 16 amino acids. Trimming took off 4 bases at V and 1 base at J, with 11 bases between the two ends. The CDR3 region is CASSRIQGSGANVLTF. The CDR3 nucleotides read TGTGCCAGTAGTAGAATACAGGGTTCTGGGGCCAACGTCCTGACTTTC.

The rearrangement uses TRBV11-3 and TRBJ1-1, with 7 positions matching TRBD1. Germline V gene lookup returns CDR1 SGHNT and CDR2 YENEEA. Unmatched junction bases numbered 2, after V lost 1 base and J lost 0 bases. This CDR3 is 15 amino acids long. CDR3 in amino acids: CASSLGDSLNTEAFF. In nucleotides, the CDR3 is TGTGCCAGCAGCTTAGGGGACAGTTTGAACACTGAAGCTTTCTTT.

On this clone itself: The sample carries other DNA sequences with the same CDR3. The genes are TRBV7-2 and TRBJ2-5; TRBD1 matches 9 bases. The length of the CDR3 is 14 residues. CDR1 and CDR2 (germline): SGHTA, FQGNSA. J lost 5 bases, V lost 3 bases, and 4 bases had no gene match. The CDR3 is CASSFAGTGETQYF. The CDR3 nucleotides read TGTGCCAGCAGCTTCGCCGGGACAGGGGAGACCCAGTACTTC.

Only a few counts were recorded for this clone. CDR3 in amino acids: CASSPRTSTNEKLFF. CDR3 coding DNA: TGTGCCAGCAGCCCGAGAACGTCAACTAATGAAAAACTGTTTTTT. The J gene is TRBJ1-4, the V gene TRBV7-2; D uncertain. Trimming left V 5 bases short and J 0 bases short, with 10 bases between. Germline assignment: CDR1 SGHTA and CDR2 FQGNSA. CDR3 length: 15 residues.

The genes are TRBV5-8 and TRBJ1-6, with a weak D call TRBD1 (5 bases). The germline V gene has CDR1 SGHTS and CDR2 YDEGEE. The CDR3 contains 16 residues. V lost 3 bases to trimming and J lost 6 bases, with 16 bases between them. This CDR3 reads CASSYPTGVGNSPLHF. The CDR3 nucleotides read TGTGCCAGCAGCTATCCGACGGGGGTAGGTAATTCACCCCTCCACTTT.

This chain connects TRBV9 to TRBJ2-2, with D possibly matching TRBD2 (7 bases). The V end lost 1 base, the J end lost 5 bases, and 15 bases lay between the germline ends. The CDR3 runs to 16 residues. From germline, CDR1 is SGDLS and CDR2 YYNGEE. Here the CDR3 reads CASSVTPGGNTGELFF. In DNA form, the CDR3 reads TGTGCCAGCAGCGTAACCCCGGGGGGCAATACCGGGGAGCTGTTTTTT.

A single count supports this clone. The rearrangement links TRBV27 to TRBJ2-5; 10 bases match TRBD2. The junction had 10 bases not matched to a gene; V was cut back by 6 bases and J by 3 bases. Per the germline V gene, CDR1 is MNHEY and CDR2 is SMNVEV (reference sequence). This CDR3 region has 16 residues. The CDR3 protein is CASRGTSGGAKETQYF. The CDR3 bases are TGTGCCAGCAGAGGGACCAGCGGGGGGGCAAAAGAGACCCAGTACTTC.

The chain couples TRBV19 to TRBJ1-3, with TRBD1 matching over 8 bases. V gave up 5 bases and J gave up 5 bases; unmatched junction bases: 17. Germline V lookup: CDR1 LNHDA, CDR2 SQIVND (reference sequence). CDR3 size: 18 residues. In DNA, the CDR3 is TGTGCCAGTAGTCCCAGGACAGGGAGCTTGGAAGGGAGAAACACCATATATTTT. It is translated as CASSPRTGSLEGRNTIYF.

The chain recombines TRBV5-1 with TRBJ2-7, with 9 bases aligning to TRBD2. The CDR3 extends over 15 amino acids. V gave up 4 bases and J gave up 4 bases; unmatched junction bases: 9. The germline V gene has CDR1 SGHRS and CDR2 YFSETQ. CDR3 residues: CASSGEGGREYEQYF. The DNA for the CDR3 is TGCGCCAGCAGCGGTGAGGGCGGGAGGGAATACGAGCAGTACTTC.

This chain connects TRBV7-2 to TRBJ2-2, with 10 bases matching TRBD1. Germline trimming cut 8 bases from V and 2 bases from J; bases unmatched to any gene: 5. Germline assignment: CDR1 SGHTA and CDR2 FQGNSA. There are 15 residues in the CDR3. DNA of the CDR3: TGTGCCAGCGGACGGACAGGGGGTAACACCGGGGAGCTGTTTTTT. It is translated as CASGRTGGNTGELFF.

The J gene is TRBJ1-6, the V gene TRBV21-1; TRBD1, the table's D call, lacks a check against the DNA. TRBV21-1 is a pseudogene locus. The CDR3 length is 14 residues. DNA for the CDR3: TGTGCCAGCAGCAAACAGGGGAAAAATTCACCCCTCCACTTT. Translated, it gives CASSKQGKNSPLHF.

The chain recombines TRBV30 with TRBJ2-7, with 13 bases that match TRBD2. CDR1 GTSNPN and CDR2 SVGIG come from the germline V gene (reference sequence). The CDR3 length is 15 residues. J gave up 5 bases and V 2 bases, and 6 bases lay outside the gene matches. The CDR3 loop reads CAWSYGLAGVDEQYF. The CDR3 bases are TGTGCCTGGAGTTACGGACTAGCGGGAGTCGACGAGCAGTACTTC.

The chain links TRBV4-3 to TRBJ2-1; 10 positions match TRBD1. Trimming took 4 bases from V and 10 from J; bases not matched to a gene: 28. The CDR3 has 21 amino acids. CDR1 is LGHNA, CDR2 YSLEER, per germline. CDR3 sequence reads: CASSLQPGQGRLRPKHLEQFF. The DNA for the CDR3 is TGCGCCAGCAGCCTCCAACCGGGACAGGGGAGGTTACGTCCAAAGCACCTCGAGCAGTTCTTC.

V and J are TRBV6-1 and TRBJ1-2; a weak D match, TRBD1 (6 bases). Germline CDR1 is MNHNS and CDR2 is SASEGT. V was trimmed by 2 bases and J by 4 bases, leaving 11 bases between them. The CDR3 sequence is 14 residues long. As DNA, the CDR3 is TGTGCCAGCAGTGAACGGGGGGCACCCTATGGCTACACCTTC. Translating gives CASSERGAPYGYTF.

The chain carries TRBV29-1 and TRBJ2-3, with D tentatively TRBD2 (8 bases). The CDR3 sequence is 15 residues long. CDR1 and CDR2 (germline): SQVTM, ANQGSEA. The V and J ends lost 5 bases and 2 bases respectively, with 17 bases between them. CDR3 nucleotides: TGCAGCGTTAGACTAGCGAGGGGGCTCACAGATACGCAGTATTTT. It translates to CSVRLARGLTDTQYF.

The rearrangement joins TRBV19 to TRBJ2-7, with a tentative D call TRBD2 (6 bases). The CDR3 extends over 16 amino acids. The germline gives CDR1 LNHDA, CDR2 SQIVND (reference sequence). The ends were cut back, 6 bases at V and 2 bases at J, with 20 bases in the middle. CDR3 nucleotide sequence: TGTGCCAGTAGGCGATCTAGGGACTCCTTGACCTACGAGCAGTACTTC. It codes for CASRRSRDSLTYEQYF. The full variable domain, with the rest looked up from reference TRBV19 and TRBJ2-7, is DGGITQSPKYLFRKEGQNVTLSCEQNLNHDAMYWYRQDPGQGLRLIYYSQIVNDFQKGDIAEGYSVSREKKESFPLTVTSAQKNPTAFYLCASRRSRDSLTYEQYFGPGTRLTVT.

This chain links TRBV19 with TRBJ1-1, with D perhaps TRBD1 (6 bases). The V and J ends lost 3 bases and 2 bases respectively, with 13 bases between them. Germline assignment: CDR1 LNHDA and CDR2 SQIVND (reference sequence). CDR3 length: 15 amino acids. The CDR3 DNA reads as TGTGCCAGTAGTATGGCCCCGGGACAAAACACTGAAGCTTTCTTT. This sequence encodes CASSMAPGQNTEAFF.

The chain has TRBV7-3 and TRBJ2-1; 7 positions match TRBD2. Germline lookup yields CDR1 SGHTA and CDR2 FQGTGA. The V and J ends lost 6 bases and 4 bases, in that order; junction bases with no gene match: 12. The CDR3 loop spans 16 amino acids. This CDR3 is CASSKELAVRYNEQFF. The DNA for the CDR3 is TGTGCCAGCAGTAAGGAGCTAGCGGTTCGGTACAATGAGCAGTTCTTC.

The V and J genes are TRBV28 and TRBJ1-2, with D possibly matching TRBD1 (6 bases). V was pared by 5 bases and J by 5 bases, with 15 bases between. The CDR3 is 14 residues long. Germline CDR1 is MDHEN and CDR2 is SYDVKM. The CDR3 spells CASSPYREGYGYTF. Here the CDR3 DNA reads TGTGCCAGCAGTCCTTACAGGGAGGGGTATGGCTACACCTTC.

The chain joins TRBV19 to TRBJ1-2; 10 bases fit TRBD1. The CDR3 covers 17 residues. CDR1 and CDR2 (germline): LNHDA, SQIVND (reference sequence). The V segment lost 7 bases and the J segment 2 bases; nucleotides outside the gene matches: 13. The CDR3 reads CASTLPGTGETNYGYTF. The CDR3 DNA is TGTGCCAGTACCCTCCCCGGGACAGGGGAGACGAACTATGGCTACACCTTC. The whole variable domain, remainder taken from reference TRBV19 and TRBJ1-2, is DGGITQSPKYLFRKEGQNVTLSCEQNLNHDAMYWYRQDPGQGLRLIYYSQIVNDFQKGDIAEGYSVSREKKESFPLTVTSAQKNPTAFYLCASTLPGTGETNYGYTFGSGTRLTVV.

This clone was found once. The V call is TRBV4-1, the J call TRBJ2-7, with 7 bases fitting TRBD1. The CDR3 length is 15 residues. Looked up from germline, CDR1 is MGHRA and CDR2 is YSYEKL. J lost 2 bases, V lost 0 bases, and 4 bases had no gene match. CDR3 amino acids: CASSQDWDSPYEQYF. In DNA form, the CDR3 reads TGCGCCAGCAGCCAAGACTGGGACAGTCCCTACGAGCAGTACTTC.

The genes are TRBV5-6 and TRBJ2-5; the match to TRBD1 covers 9 bases. Germline CDR1 SGHDT, CDR2 YYEEEE. This CDR3 comprises 15 residues. V lost 3 bases to trimming and J lost 5 bases; unmatched junction nucleotides: 8. This CDR3 is CASSYRTGALETQYF. CDR3 nucleotides: TGTGCCAGCAGCTACCGGACAGGGGCGTTGGAGACCCAGTACTTC.

The rearrangement links TRBV15 to TRBJ2-2; 7 nucleotides agree with TRBD1. With V trimmed by 9 bases and J by 5 bases, 3 bases remained unmatched. CDR3 length: 12 amino acids. Germline lookup yields CDR1 LNHNV and CDR2 YYDKDF (reference sequence). CDR3: CATQQGTGELFF. The CDR3 coding sequence is TGTGCCACACAACAGGGGACCGGGGAGCTGTTTTTT.

The chain uses TRBV5-1 and TRBJ1-6, with unresolved D. Germline values: CDR1 SGHRS, CDR2 YFSETQ. The CDR3 totals 14 residues. The germline V and J ends were trimmed by 4 bases and 3 bases, with 8 bases remaining between them. The CDR3 DNA reads TGCGCCAGCAGCCCCCAGGACTATAATTCACCCCTCCACTTT. Translation: CASSPQDYNSPLHF. Full variable domain (outside the CDR3, taken from reference TRBV5-1 and TRBJ1-6): KAGVTQTPRYLIKTRGQQVTLSCSPISGHRSVSWYQQTPGQGLQFLFEYFSETQRNKGNFPGRFSGRQFSNSRSEMNVSTLELGDSALYLCASSPQDYNSPLHFGNGTRLTVT.

The chain is built from TRBV5-1 and TRBJ1-2; a possible D gene is TRBD1 (5 bases). V lost 5 bases and J lost 10, with 18 bases in between. The CDR3 is 13 residues long. Looked up from germline, CDR1 is SGHRS and CDR2 is YFSETQ. This CDR3 is CASSPQGWRDYTF. CDR3 DNA: TGCGCCAGCAGTCCTCAGGGATGGCGGGACTACACCTTC.

This chain connects TRBV6-5 to TRBJ2-1; 8 bases are shared with TRBD1. CDR1 MNHEY and CDR2 SVGAGI come from the germline V gene. V lost 5 bases and J lost 3; bases outside the gene matches: 6. The CDR3 has 15 amino acids. As DNA, the CDR3 is TGTGCCAGCAGTCCGGACAGGGCCCTCTACAATGAGCAGTTCTTC. Encoded protein: CASSPDRALYNEQFF.